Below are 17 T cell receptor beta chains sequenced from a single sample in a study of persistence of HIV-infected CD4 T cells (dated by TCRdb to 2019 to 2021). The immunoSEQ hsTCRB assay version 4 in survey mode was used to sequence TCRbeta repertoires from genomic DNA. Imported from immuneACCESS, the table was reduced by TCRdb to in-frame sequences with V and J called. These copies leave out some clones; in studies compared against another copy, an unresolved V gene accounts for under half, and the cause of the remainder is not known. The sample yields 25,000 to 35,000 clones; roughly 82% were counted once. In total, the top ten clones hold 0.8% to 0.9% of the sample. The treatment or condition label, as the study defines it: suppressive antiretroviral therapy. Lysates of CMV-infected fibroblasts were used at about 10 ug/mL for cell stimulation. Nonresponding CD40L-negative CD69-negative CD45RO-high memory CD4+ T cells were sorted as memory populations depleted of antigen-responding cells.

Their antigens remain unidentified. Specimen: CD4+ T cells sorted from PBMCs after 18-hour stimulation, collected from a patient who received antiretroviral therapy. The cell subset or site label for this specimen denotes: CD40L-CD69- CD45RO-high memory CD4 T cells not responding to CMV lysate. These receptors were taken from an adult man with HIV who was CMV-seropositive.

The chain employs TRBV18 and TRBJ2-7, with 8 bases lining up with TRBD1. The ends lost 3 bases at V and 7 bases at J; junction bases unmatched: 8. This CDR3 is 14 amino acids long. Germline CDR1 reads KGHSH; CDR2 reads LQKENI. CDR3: CASSPGQGTREQYF. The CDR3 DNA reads TGTGCCAGCTCACCCGGACAGGGAACTAGAGAGCAGTACTTC. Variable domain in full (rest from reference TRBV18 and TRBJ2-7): NAGVMQNPRHLVRRRGQEARLRCSPMKGHSHVYWYRQLPEEGLKFMVYLQKENIIDESGMPKERFSAEFPKEGPSILRIQQVVRGDSAAYFCASSPGQGTREQYFGPGTRLTVT.

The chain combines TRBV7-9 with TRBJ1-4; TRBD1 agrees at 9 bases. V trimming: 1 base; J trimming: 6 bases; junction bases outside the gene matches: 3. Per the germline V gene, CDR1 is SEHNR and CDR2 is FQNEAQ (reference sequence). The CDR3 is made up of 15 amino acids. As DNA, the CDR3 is TGTGCCAGCAGCTTAGGAGACAGGGGGGATGAAAAACTGTTTTTT. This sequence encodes CASSLGDRGDEKLFF.

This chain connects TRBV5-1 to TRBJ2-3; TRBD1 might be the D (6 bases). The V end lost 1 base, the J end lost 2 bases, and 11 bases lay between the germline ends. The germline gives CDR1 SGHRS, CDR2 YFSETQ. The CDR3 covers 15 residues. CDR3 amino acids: CASSLKGVLTDTQYF. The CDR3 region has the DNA TGCGCCAGCAGCTTGAAGGGGGTTCTCACAGATACGCAGTATTTT.

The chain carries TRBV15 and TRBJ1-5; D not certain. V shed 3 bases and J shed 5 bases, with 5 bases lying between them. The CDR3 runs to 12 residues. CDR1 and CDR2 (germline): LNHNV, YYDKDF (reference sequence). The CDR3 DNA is TGTGCCACCAGCAGTCCCTATCAGCCCCAGCATTTT. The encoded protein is CATSSPYQPQHF.

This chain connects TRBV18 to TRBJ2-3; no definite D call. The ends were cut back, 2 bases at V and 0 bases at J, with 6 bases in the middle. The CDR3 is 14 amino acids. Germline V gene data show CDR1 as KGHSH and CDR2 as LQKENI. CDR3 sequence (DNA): TGTGCCAGCTCACCAACCCCGAGCACAGATACGCAGTATTTT. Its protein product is CASSPTPSTDTQYF.

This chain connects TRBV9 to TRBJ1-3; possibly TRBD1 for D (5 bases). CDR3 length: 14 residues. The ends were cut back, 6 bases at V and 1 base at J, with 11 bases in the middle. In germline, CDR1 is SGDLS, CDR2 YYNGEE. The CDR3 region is CASTKGVSGNTIYF. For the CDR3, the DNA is TGTGCCAGCACAAAAGGGGTATCTGGAAACACCATATATTTT.

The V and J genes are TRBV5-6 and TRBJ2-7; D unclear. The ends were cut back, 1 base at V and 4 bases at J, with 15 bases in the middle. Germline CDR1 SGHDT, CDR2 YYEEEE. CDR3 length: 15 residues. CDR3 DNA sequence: TGTGCCAGCAGCTTGTGGGCCAAAAGTAGGTACGAGCAGTACTTC. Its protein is CASSLWAKSRYEQYF.

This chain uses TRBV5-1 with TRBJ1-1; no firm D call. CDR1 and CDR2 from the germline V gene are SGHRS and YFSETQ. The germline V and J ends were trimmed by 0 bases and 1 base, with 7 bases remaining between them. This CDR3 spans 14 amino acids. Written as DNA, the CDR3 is TGCGCCAGCAGCTTGGCAGAAAAGAACACTGAAGCTTTCTTT. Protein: CASSLAEKNTEAFF.

CDR3 DNA sequence: TGTGCCAGCTCACCAGATTCCAACACGCAGTATTTT. Translating gives CASSPDSNTQYF. The rearrangement uses TRBV18 and TRBJ2-3; no reliable D call. The CDR3 has 12 residues. V shed 2 bases and J shed 9 bases, with 9 bases lying between them. The V gene's germline CDR1 is KGHSH and CDR2 LQKENI.

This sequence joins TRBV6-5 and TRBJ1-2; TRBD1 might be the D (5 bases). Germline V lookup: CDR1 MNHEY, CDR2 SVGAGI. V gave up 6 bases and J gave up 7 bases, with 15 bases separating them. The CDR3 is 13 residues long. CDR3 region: CASSQGGAAGYTF. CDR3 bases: TGTGCCAGCAGCCAGGGAGGGGCGGCTGGCTACACCTTC.

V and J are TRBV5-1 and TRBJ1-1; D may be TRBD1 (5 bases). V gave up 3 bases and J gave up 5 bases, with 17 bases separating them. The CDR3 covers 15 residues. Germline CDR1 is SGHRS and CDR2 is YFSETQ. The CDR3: CASSSTNTGGTEAFF. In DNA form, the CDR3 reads TGCGCCAGCAGCTCTACCAATACTGGGGGTACTGAAGCTTTCTTT. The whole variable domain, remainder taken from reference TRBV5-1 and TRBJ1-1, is KAGVTQTPRYLIKTRGQQVTLSCSPISGHRSVSWYQQTPGQGLQFLFEYFSETQRNKGNFPGRFSGRQFSNSRSEMNVSTLELGDSALYLCASSSTNTGGTEAFFGQGTRLTVV.

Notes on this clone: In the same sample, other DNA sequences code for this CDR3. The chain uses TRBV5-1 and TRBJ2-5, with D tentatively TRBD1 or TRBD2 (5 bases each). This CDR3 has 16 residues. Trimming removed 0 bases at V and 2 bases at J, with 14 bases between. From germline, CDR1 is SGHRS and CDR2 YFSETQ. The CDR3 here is CASSLGGRWGQETQYF. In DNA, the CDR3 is TGCGCCAGCAGCTTGGGGGGTCGCTGGGGGCAAGAGACCCAGTACTTC.

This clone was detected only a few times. The DNA for the CDR3 is TGTGCCAGCAGACCTATGCGACAGGCAACTAATGAAAAACTGTTTTTT. Amino acid sequence: CASRPMRQATNEKLFF. The chain employs TRBV7-9 and TRBJ1-4; weak D call: TRBD1 (6 bases). Trimming removed 6 bases at V and 0 bases at J, with 14 bases between. The CDR3 totals 16 residues. Germline CDR1 reads SEHNR; CDR2 reads FQNEAQ (reference sequence). The variable domain in full, completed from reference TRBV7-9 and TRBJ1-4, reads DTGVSQNPRHKITKRGQNVTFRCDPISEHNRLYWYRQTLGQGPEFLTYFQNEAQLEKSRLLSDRFSAERPKGSFSTLEIQRTEQGDSAMYLCASRPMRQATNEKLFFGSGTQLSVL.

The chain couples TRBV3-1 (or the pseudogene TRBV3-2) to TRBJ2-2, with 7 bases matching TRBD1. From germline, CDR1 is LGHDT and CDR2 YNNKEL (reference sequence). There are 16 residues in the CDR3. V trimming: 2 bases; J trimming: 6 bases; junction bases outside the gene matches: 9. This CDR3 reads CASSQRLQGGPGELFF. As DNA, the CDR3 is TGTGCCAGCAGCCAAAGATTGCAAGGGGGCCCCGGGGAGCTGTTTTTT.

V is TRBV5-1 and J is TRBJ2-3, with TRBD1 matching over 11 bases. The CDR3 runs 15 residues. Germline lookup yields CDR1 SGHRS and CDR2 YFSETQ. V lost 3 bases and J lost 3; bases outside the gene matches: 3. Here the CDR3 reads CASSSRDRGTDTQYF. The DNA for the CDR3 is TGCGCCAGCAGCTCACGGGACAGGGGGACAGATACGCAGTATTTT.

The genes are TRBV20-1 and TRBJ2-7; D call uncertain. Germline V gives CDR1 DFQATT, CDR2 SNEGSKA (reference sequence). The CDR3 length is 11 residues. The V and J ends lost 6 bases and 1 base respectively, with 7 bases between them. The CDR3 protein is CSAEVSYEQYF. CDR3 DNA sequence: TGCAGTGCAGAGGTTTCCTACGAGCAGTACTTC.

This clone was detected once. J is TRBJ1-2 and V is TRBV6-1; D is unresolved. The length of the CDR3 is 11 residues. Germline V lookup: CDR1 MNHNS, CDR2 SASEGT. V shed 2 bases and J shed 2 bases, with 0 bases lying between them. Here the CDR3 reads CASSENYGYTF. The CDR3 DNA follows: TGTGCCAGCAGTGAAAACTATGGCTACACCTTC.